The 21 T cell receptor beta chains given below trace back to one sample, sequenced in a study of shared clonotypes between healthy human individuals. Method: immunoSEQ multiplex PCR; TCRdb's copy keeps in-frame clones and lacks some. The table shows roughly 700,000 clones, with roughly 70% occurring only once. What was sequenced was memory CD4+ T cells sorted from blood. Stated subset: CD45RA-negative fraction. All receptors come from a woman aged 25 to 39 in good health.

The CDR3 spells CASSHGQGRGNEKLFF. The CDR3 coding sequence is TGTGCCAGCAGCCACGGACAGGGCAGGGGAAATGAAAAACTGTTTTTT. The V and J genes are TRBV4-2 and TRBJ1-4, with 8 nucleotides matching TRBD1. The trim removed 3 bases at V and 5 bases at J, leaving 8 bases unmatched. The CDR3 runs 16 residues. The germline CDR1 and CDR2 sequences are LGHNA and YNFKEQ.

The chain couples TRBV11-3 to TRBJ1-2; 8 nucleotides match TRBD1. Germline V gene data show CDR1 as SGHNT and CDR2 as YENEEA. V lost 9 bases to trimming and J lost 4 bases; unmatched junction nucleotides: 10. The CDR3 contains 14 residues. The CDR3 DNA sequence: TGTGCCAGAGAAGGGGACAGGACCTCCTATGGCTACACCTTC. It translates to CAREGDRTSYGYTF.

The J gene is TRBJ2-5, the V gene TRBV5-1; perhaps D is TRBD1 or TRBD2 (6 bases each). Germline-derived CDR1 and CDR2 are SGHRS and YFSETQ. The CDR3 length is 14 residues. Trimming stripped 5 bases from V and 4 bases from J, with 15 bases between. This CDR3 reads CASRPGGGRETQYF. CDR3 in DNA: TGCGCCAGCAGACCCGGTGGGGGGCGAGAGACCCAGTACTTC.

The genes are TRBV30 and TRBJ2-2; 13 bases agree with TRBD2. The CDR3 runs 17 residues. Germline trimming cut 8 bases from V and 1 base from J; bases unmatched to any gene: 10. The germline V gene encodes CDR1 GTSNPN and CDR2 SVGIG (reference sequence). The CDR3 nucleotides read TGTGCCGGAAGGACTAGCGGGAGCGGAATGAACACCGGGGAGCTGTTTTTT. This encodes CAGRTSGSGMNTGELFF.

Comments on this clone: At the DNA level, this CDR3 is encoded by other sequences in the same sample as well. The V call is TRBV4-1, the J call TRBJ1-2; 10 bases match TRBD1. The V gene's germline CDR1 is MGHRA and CDR2 YSYEKL. The CDR3 spans 14 residues. V trimming: 1 base; J trimming: 8 bases; junction bases outside the gene matches: 4. The CDR3 DNA reads TGCGCCAGCAGCCAAGGGGGGACAGGGGTCGGCTACACCTTC. It encodes CASSQGGTGVGYTF.

The chain links TRBV7-9 to TRBJ2-2, with D tentatively TRBD2 (6 bases). V gave up 5 bases and J gave up 0 bases, with 13 bases separating them. Germline V gene lookup returns CDR1 SEHNR and CDR2 FQNEAQ (reference sequence). This CDR3 contains 16 residues. CDR3 nucleotide sequence: TGTGCCAGCAGCGCGGGCGGGACGCCGAACACCGGGGAGCTGTTTTTT. Protein: CASSAGGTPNTGELFF.

The V call is TRBV5-1, the J call TRBJ2-2; D call uncertain. The germline V and J ends were trimmed by 5 bases and 3 bases, with 11 bases remaining between them. Germline CDR1 SGHRS, CDR2 YFSETQ. The CDR3 is made up of 14 amino acids. The CDR3 region has the DNA TGCGCCAGCAGATCTATTACCTACACCGGGGAGCTGTTTTTT. It translates to CASRSITYTGELFF.

The gene calls are TRBV5-4 and TRBJ1-4, with D unclear. Germline V CDR1 and CDR2: SGHNT, YYREEE (reference sequence). The CDR3 totals 14 residues. V was clipped by 4 bases and J by 8 bases, with 15 bases between them. The CDR3 DNA is TGTGCCAGCAGCCCGACCGTCCTGCGAGAAAAACTGTTTTTT. Its translation is CASSPTVLREKLFF. The full variable domain, with the rest looked up from reference TRBV5-4 and TRBJ1-4, is ETGVTQSPTHLIKTRGQQVTLRCSSQSGHNTVSWYQQALGQGPQFIFQYYREEENGRGNFPPRFSGLQFPNYSSELNVNALELDDSALYLCASSPTVLREKLFFGSGTQLSVL.

The chain is built from TRBV7-8 and TRBJ2-2, with D perhaps assigned TRBD1 or TRBD2 (5 bases each). Germline values: CDR1 SGHVS, CDR2 FQNEAQ. The CDR3 contains 16 residues. Trimming removed 3 bases from V and 0 bases from J, with 11 bases in between. In DNA, the CDR3 is TGTGCCAGCAGCTTCCGTCGGGACGCGAACACCGGGGAGCTGTTTTTT. Its translation is CASSFRRDANTGELFF. The entire variable domain, with the rest obtained from reference TRBV7-8 and TRBJ2-2, is as follows: GAGVSQSPRYKVAKRGQDVALRCDPISGHVSLFWYQQALGQGPEFLTYFQNEAQLDKSGLPSDRFFAERPEGSVSTLKIQRTQQEDSAVYLCASSFRRDANTGELFFGEGSRLTVL.

The chain is built from TRBV5-3 and TRBJ1-4; D is perhaps TRBD1 (6 bases). TRBV5-3 has ORF status, its function being uncertain. The CDR3 runs to 14 residues. Trimming removed 3 bases at V and 8 bases at J, with 14 bases between. CDR3 protein: CARSSGVCEEKLFF. The CDR3, as DNA: TGTGCCAGAAGCTCAGGGGTTTGTGAAGAAAAACTGTTTTTT.

The chain joins TRBV5-1 to TRBJ2-7, with TRBD1 matching 9 bases. Germline V gives CDR1 SGHRS, CDR2 YFSETQ. V lost 1 base to trimming and J lost 4 bases; unmatched junction nucleotides: 6. The CDR3 runs to 15 residues. The CDR3 region is CASSLTGGDVYEQYF. For the CDR3, the DNA is TGCGCCAGCAGCTTGACAGGGGGCGATGTTTACGAGCAGTACTTC.

The chain combines TRBV4-1 with TRBJ2-3; 7 bases are shared with TRBD2. Germline CDR1 MGHRA, CDR2 YSYEKL. The CDR3 runs 16 residues. Germline trimming cut 0 bases from V and 6 bases from J; bases unmatched to any gene: 9. CDR3 nucleotide sequence: TGCGCCAGCAGCCAAGAGGGCACTAGCGTCGCGGATACGCAGTATTTT. Encoded protein: CASSQEGTSVADTQYF.

V usage is TRBV21-1 and J usage is TRBJ2-5; TRBD2, the D gene given by the table, was not confirmed from the DNA. TRBV21-1 is assigned pseudogene status. This CDR3 comprises 17 residues. The CDR3 bases are TGTGCCAGCAGCAAGACTAGCGGGAGGGCCCGCGGGGAGACCCAGTACTTC. Translated, it gives CASSKTSGRARGETQYF.

This clone was observed a handful of times. This chain links TRBV5-1 with TRBJ2-5, with D unresolved. Trimming left V 1 base short and J 5 bases short, with 3 bases between. Germline V gene data show CDR1 as SGHRS and CDR2 as YFSETQ. CDR3 size: 11 residues. CDR3 region: CASSLSETQYF. CDR3 coding DNA: TGCGCCAGCAGCTTGTCGGAGACCCAGTACTTC.

V is TRBV7-9 and J is TRBJ2-1; D not resolved. CDR3 size: 15 residues. Germline V gene lookup returns CDR1 SEHNR and CDR2 FQNEAQ (reference sequence). Trimming shortened V by 6 bases and J by 3 bases, and 15 bases separated the two germline ends. The CDR3 nucleotides read TGTGCCAGCAGTCCCCATGGTTTGGGCTACAATGAGCAGTTCTTC. Residues: CASSPHGLGYNEQFF.

This clone has ten or more counts. The CDR3 nucleotides read TGTGCCAGCAGTCTCCAGGCGAGGATGAACACTGAAGCTTTCTTT. Translated: CASSLQARMNTEAFF. This chain joins TRBV6-5 and TRBJ1-1, with unresolved D. V lost 5 bases, J lost 0 bases, and 13 bases lay in between. The germline CDR1 and CDR2 sequences are MNHEY and SVGAGI. This CDR3 is 15 amino acids long.

The V gene is TRBV6-1, the J gene TRBJ2-7; perhaps D is TRBD1 or TRBD2 (5 bases each). This CDR3 region has 13 residues. The V gene lost 2 bases and the J gene lost 6 bases, with 11 bases spanning the gap. From germline, CDR1 is MNHNS and CDR2 SASEGT. DNA for the CDR3: TGTGCCAGCAGTGAAATGGGGACCAGCGAGCAGTACTTC. It encodes CASSEMGTSEQYF.

The chain links TRBV27 to TRBJ2-2; D might be TRBD1 (5 bases). V lost 4 bases and J lost 6, with 9 bases in between. Germline V gives CDR1 MNHEY, CDR2 SMNVEV (reference sequence). The CDR3 has 13 residues. This CDR3 reads CASSSLGAGELFF. Written as DNA, the CDR3 is TGTGCCAGCAGTTCATTAGGGGCCGGGGAGCTGTTTTTT.

This CDR3 is CASSLEGRVRGYTF. CDR3 coding DNA: TGCGCCAGCAGCTTGGAAGGGAGGGTCCGCGGCTACACCTTC. The chain is built from TRBV5-1 and TRBJ1-2; D uncertain. Trimming took 0 bases from V and 8 from J, leaving 14 bases between them. Germline V gene sequence: CDR1 SGHRS, CDR2 YFSETQ. This CDR3 is built from 14 residues.

The CDR3 DNA reads as TGTGCCAGCAGCCTACTAGCGGTTAGCACAGATACGCAGTATTTT. Translated, it gives CASSLLAVSTDTQYF. The chain recombines TRBV5-6 with TRBJ2-3; 8 positions agree with TRBD2. The CDR3 is 15 residues long. Trimming removed 4 bases from V and 0 bases from J; junction bases left unmatched: 4. Germline V lookup: CDR1 SGHDT, CDR2 YYEEEE.

This clone appeared once. The chain uses TRBV11-2 and TRBJ2-2; D might be TRBD2 (5 bases). Germline lookup yields CDR1 SGHAT and CDR2 FQNNGV. CDR3 length: 13 amino acids. V lost 2 bases and J 4 bases, leaving 5 bases between the germline ends. The CDR3 DNA is TGTGCCAGCAGCTTACTAGCCACCGGGGAGCTGTTTTTT. Residues: CASSLLATGELFF.